This T cell receptor beta chain was identified in a study of CD4 T cell repertoires in COVID-19. Study summary: After nine to eleven days of IL-2 expansion, CFSE-low cells were relabeled and restimulated with other coronavirus spikes.

Details on this clone: Its antigen is as yet unknown.

The memory T cells were sequenced right after ex vivo isolation, without culture. Sequenced by immunoSEQ multiplex PCR; TCRdb stores in-frame clones only, minus some. The sample shows tens of thousands of clones, over 75% of them seen only once. Unmatched junction bases numbered 6, after V lost 6 bases and J lost 13 bases. Germline lookup yields CDR1 MNHNY and CDR2 SVGAGI (reference sequence). The length of the CDR3 is 11 residues. General observations from the study: In SARS-CoV and/or HKU1 spike cultures, between roughly 7 and 25% of SARS-CoV-2 clonotypes reappeared. Two or all three memory subsets shared several highly expanded SARS-CoV-2-reactive clonotypes.

This TCR came from a human donor who had COVID-19. Sequences were derived from central memory CD4+ T cells from blood, sampled before the COVID-19 pandemic. The rearrangement uses TRBV6-6 and TRBJ2-1; 7 positions match TRBD1. In DNA form, the CDR3 reads TGTGCCAGCAGCGGGACAGCGTTTCAGTTCTTC. Translated: CASSGTAFQFF.